Sequencing of this T cell receptor (beta chain) was carried out in a study of blood T cell repertoires in COVID-19. Study-wide context: From the United States, Italy and Spain came samples of acute and convalescent COVID-19. Nucleic acid was either cDNA or gDNA, and it came from T cells, B-cell-depleted T cells, or PBMCs.

Methods used by the authors: Estimates of nucleated cell counts were drawn from the amplification of reference gene primers. Libraries were prepared by immunoSEQ multiplex PCR; TCRdb keeps only in-frame clonotypes and omits some of them. V and J calls and clone size come straight from that table; D and trimming were deduced from the DNA. This sample has more than 250,000 clones, with over 75% found just once. V trimming: 2 bases; J trimming: 11 bases; junction bases outside the gene matches: 8. This CDR3 is 14 amino acids long. Germline CDR1 and CDR2: MDHEN and SYDVKM. The sample taken for sequencing was peripheral blood. The chain is built from TRBV28 and TRBJ2-1; 8 bases are a match to TRBD1. The TCR comes from a man aged 50-60 years with active or convalescent COVID-19. CDR3 amino acids: CASSLHSTGGKQFF. Here the CDR3 DNA reads TGTGCCAGCAGTTTACACTCCACAGGGGGGAAGCAGTTCTTC. The whole variable domain, remainder taken from reference TRBV28 and TRBJ2-1, is DVKVTQSSRYLVKRTGEKVFLECVQDMDHENMFWYRQDPGLGLRLIYFSYDVKMKEKGDIPEGYSVSREKKERFSLILESASTNQTSMYLCASSLHSTGGKQFFGPGTRLTVL.